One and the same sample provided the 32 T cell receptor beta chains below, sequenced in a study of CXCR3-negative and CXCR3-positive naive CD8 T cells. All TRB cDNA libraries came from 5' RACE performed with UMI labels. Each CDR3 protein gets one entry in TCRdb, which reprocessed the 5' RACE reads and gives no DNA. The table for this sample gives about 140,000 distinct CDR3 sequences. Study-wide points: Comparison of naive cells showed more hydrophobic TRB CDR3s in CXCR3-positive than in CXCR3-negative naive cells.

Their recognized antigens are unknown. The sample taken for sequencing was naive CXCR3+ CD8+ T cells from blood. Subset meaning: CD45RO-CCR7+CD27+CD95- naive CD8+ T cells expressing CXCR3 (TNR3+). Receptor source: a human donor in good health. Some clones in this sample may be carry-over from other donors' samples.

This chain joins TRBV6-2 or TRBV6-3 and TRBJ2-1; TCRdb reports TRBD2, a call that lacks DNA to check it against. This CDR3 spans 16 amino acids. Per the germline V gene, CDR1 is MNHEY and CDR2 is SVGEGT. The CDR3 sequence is CASTETGTSGGRWQFF.

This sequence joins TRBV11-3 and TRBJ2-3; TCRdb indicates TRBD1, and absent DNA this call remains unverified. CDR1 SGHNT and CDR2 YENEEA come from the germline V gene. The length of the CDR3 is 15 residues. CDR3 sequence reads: CASSSRDKDTDTQYF.

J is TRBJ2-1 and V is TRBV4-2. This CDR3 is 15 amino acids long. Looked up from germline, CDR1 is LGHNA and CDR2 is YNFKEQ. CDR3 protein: CASSPENTLHNEQFF.

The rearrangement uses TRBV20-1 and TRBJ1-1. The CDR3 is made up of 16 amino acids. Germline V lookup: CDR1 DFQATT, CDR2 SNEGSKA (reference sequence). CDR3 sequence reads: CSAPTWVTKEGTEAFF.

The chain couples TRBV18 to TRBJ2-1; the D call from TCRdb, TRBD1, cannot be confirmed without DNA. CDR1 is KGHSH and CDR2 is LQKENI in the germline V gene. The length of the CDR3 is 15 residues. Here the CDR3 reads CASSPPMTENNEQFF.

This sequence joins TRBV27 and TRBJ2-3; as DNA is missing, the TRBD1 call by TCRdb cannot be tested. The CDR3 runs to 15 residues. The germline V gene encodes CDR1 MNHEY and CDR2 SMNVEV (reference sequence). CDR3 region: CASSFLQGNTDTQYF.

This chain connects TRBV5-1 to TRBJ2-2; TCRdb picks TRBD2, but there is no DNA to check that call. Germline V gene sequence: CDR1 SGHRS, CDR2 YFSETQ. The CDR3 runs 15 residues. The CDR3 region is CASRYSGSRTGELFF.

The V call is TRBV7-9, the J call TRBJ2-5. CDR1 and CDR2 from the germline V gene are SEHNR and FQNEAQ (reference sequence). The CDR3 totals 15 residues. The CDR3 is CASSLGSLLARTQYF.

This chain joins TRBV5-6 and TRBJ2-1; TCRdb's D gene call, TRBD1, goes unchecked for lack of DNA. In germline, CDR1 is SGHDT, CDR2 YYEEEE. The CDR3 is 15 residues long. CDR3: CASSLRAGYYNEQFF.

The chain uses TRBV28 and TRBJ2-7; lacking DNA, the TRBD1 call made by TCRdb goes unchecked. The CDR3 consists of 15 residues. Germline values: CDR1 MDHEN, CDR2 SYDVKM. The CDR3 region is CASIAPGQGADEQYF.

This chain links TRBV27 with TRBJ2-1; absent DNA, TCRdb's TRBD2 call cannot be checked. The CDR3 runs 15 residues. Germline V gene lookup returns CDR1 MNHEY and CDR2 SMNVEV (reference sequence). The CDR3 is CASSPSGGPYNEQFF.

The CDR3 loop is CAISESDRTETQYF. This chain joins TRBV10-3 and TRBJ2-5. This CDR3 comprises 14 residues. CDR1 and CDR2 (germline): ENHRY, SYGVKD.

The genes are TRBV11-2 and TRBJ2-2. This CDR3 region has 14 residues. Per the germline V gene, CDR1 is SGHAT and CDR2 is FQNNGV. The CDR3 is CASSLDRATGELFF.

CDR3 residues: CASSYLGIEEQFF. The rearrangement joins TRBV6-6 to TRBJ2-1. Per germline, CDR1 MNHNY and CDR2 SVGAGI (reference sequence). This CDR3 region has 13 residues.

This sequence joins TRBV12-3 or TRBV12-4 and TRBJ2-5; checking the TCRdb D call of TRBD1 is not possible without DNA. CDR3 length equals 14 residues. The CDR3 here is CASSLYREQETQYF.

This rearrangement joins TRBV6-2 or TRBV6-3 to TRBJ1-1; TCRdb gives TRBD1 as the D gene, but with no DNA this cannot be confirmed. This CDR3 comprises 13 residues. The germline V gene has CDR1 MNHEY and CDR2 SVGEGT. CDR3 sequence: CASNLQEYTEAFF.

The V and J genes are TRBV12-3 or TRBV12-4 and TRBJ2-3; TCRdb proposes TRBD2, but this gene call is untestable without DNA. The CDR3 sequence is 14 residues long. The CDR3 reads CASSLVGGGFLQYF.

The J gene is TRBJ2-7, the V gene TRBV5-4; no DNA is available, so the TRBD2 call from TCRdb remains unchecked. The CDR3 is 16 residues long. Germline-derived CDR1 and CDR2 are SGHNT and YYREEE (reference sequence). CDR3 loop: CASSHKTSGLSYEQYF.

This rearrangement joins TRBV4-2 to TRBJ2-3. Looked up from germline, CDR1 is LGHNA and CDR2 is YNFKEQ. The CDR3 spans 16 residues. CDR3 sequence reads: CASSQHLEGGTDTQYF.

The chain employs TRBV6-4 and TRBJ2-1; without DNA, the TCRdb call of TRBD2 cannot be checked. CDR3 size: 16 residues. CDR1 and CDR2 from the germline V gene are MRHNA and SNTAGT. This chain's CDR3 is CASSEASGSPGAEQFF.

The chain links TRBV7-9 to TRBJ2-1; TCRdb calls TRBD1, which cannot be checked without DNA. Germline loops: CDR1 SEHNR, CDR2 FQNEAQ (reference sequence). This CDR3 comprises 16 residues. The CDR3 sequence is CASSWNRDSPYNEQFF.

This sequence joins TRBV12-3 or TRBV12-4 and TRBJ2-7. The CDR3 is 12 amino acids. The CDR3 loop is CASSSGNYEQYF.

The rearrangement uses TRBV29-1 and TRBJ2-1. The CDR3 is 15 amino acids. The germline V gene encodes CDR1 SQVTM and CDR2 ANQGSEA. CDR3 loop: CSVDISGGSYNEQFF.

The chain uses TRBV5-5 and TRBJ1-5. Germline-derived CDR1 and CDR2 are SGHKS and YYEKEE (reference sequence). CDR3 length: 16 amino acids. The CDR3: CASSLGQTYSNQPQHF.

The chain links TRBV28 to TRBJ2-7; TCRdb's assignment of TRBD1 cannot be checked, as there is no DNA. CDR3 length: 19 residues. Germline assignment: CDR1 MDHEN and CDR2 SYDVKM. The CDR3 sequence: CASSLPGTGAIIIGYEQYF.

CDR3: CSASVGYEQYF. J is TRBJ2-7 and V is TRBV29-1. Germline CDR1 and CDR2: SQVTM and ANQGSEA. The CDR3 sequence is 11 residues long.

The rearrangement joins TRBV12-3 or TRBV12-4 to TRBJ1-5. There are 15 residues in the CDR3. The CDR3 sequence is CASSLVGRGNQPQHF.

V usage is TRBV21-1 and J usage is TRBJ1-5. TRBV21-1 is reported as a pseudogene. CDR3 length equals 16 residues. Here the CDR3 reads CASSKTSDKPCQPQHF.

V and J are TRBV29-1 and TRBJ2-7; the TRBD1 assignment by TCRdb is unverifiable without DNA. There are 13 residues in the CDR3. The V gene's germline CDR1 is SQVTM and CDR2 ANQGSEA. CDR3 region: CSVGTGGFQEQYF.

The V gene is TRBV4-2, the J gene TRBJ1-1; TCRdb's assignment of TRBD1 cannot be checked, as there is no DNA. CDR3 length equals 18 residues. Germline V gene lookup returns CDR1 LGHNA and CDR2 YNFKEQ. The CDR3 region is CASSQLWGDRGFGTEAFF.

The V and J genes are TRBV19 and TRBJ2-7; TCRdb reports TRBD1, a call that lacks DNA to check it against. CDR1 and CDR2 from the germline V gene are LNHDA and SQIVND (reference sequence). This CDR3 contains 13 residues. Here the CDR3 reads CASSMAGSGEQYF.

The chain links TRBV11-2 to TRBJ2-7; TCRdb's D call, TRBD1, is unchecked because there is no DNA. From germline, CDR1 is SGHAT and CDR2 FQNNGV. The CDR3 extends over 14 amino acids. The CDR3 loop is CASSFTGPLYEQYF. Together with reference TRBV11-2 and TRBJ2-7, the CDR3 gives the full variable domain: EAGVAQSPRYKIIEKRQSVAFWCNPISGHATLYWYQQILGQGPKLLIQFQNNGVVDDSQLPKDRFSAERLKGVDSTLKIQPAKLEDSAVYLCASSFTGPLYEQYFGPGTRLTVT.